The 30 T cell receptor beta chains below all came from one sample that was sequenced in a study of T cells after yellow fever vaccination (dated by TCRdb to between 2018 and 2021). Reading the label with the study, this specimen's treatment or condition is: live attenuated yellow fever vaccine strain. Library preparation was by 5' RACE. The listed sequencing device is Illumina NovaSeq 6000. TCRdb trimmed public reads at Q25 via fastp, called clones via MiXCR and kept in-frame beta chains. Identical CDR3 protein sequences are pooled into one entry, listed with their most common genes and DNA. This sample is represented by 250,000 to 350,000 distinct CDR3 sequences; around 4.5% of them were singletons. The ten biggest clones cover roughly a fifth of the sample. The sequencing here drew on PBMCs, taken 15 days after the yellow fever booster vaccination. The source of these receptors is a man younger than 30 who received the YFV17D yellow fever vaccine.

The chain uses TRBV12-3 or TRBV12-4 and TRBJ2-5, with a tentative D call TRBD1 (5 bases). This CDR3 is 13 amino acids long. Trimming took off 10 bases at V and 5 bases at J, with 17 bases between the two ends. CDR3 DNA sequence: TGTGCCACCATTTGGGGCAGCGTGGAGACCCAGTACTTC. Its protein product is CATIWGSVETQYF.

The J gene is TRBJ2-1, the V gene TRBV2; a possible D gene is TRBD2 (6 bases). The V gene's germline CDR1 is SNHLY and CDR2 FYNNEI. This CDR3 region has 17 residues. Trimming took off 2 bases at V and 0 bases at J, with 14 bases between the two ends. The CDR3 bases are TGTGCCAGCAGTGAACGGGGCGGGGTAAGCTCCTACAATGAGCAGTTCTTC. Its translation is CASSERGGVSSYNEQFF.

The chain employs TRBV5-1 and TRBJ1-3; maybe TRBD1 (5 bases). Trimming stripped 0 bases from V and 0 bases from J, with 7 bases between. Germline assignment: CDR1 SGHRS and CDR2 YFSETQ. CDR3 length equals 15 residues. The CDR3 nucleotides are TGCGCCAGCAGCTTGGCGGGGGTCTCTGGAAACACCATATATTTT. Protein product: CASSLAGVSGNTIYF.

The chain couples TRBV7-9 to TRBJ2-7, with D possibly matching TRBD2 (5 bases). Deletions cut 5 bases from V and 4 bases from J, with 9 bases between. CDR1 is SEHNR and CDR2 is FQNEAQ in the germline V gene (reference sequence). The CDR3 consists of 12 residues. In DNA, the CDR3 is TGTGCCAGCAGCATAAGCGGATACGAGCAGTACTTC. It is translated as CASSISGYEQYF.

This clonotype was observed at least ten times. V gene TRBV7-2 combines with J gene TRBJ2-2; D might be TRBD1 (6 bases). This CDR3 has 16 residues. The germline gives CDR1 SGHTA, CDR2 FQGNSA. With 11 bases removed from V and 3 bases from J, the gap between germline ends came to 22 bases. The CDR3, as DNA: TGTGCCTCCAGCAGCTGGCAGGGGCGATACACCGGGGAGCTGTTTTTT. This translates into CASSSWQGRYTGELFF.

This clonotype appeared a few times. The V and J genes are TRBV5-1 and TRBJ2-3; D is unclear. The germline V gene encodes CDR1 SGHRS and CDR2 YFSETQ. The V and J ends lost 3 bases and 4 bases respectively, with 12 bases between them. The CDR3 has 14 residues. CDR3 sequence (DNA): TGCGCCAGCAGCTCGATGAACGGACCAGATACGCAGTATTTT. Translating gives CASSSMNGPDTQYF.

This clonotype was recorded at least ten times. The J gene is TRBJ2-3, the V gene TRBV20-1; D possibly uses TRBD1 or TRBD2 (6 bases each). The ends were cut back, 0 bases at V and 2 bases at J, with 9 bases in the middle. The V gene's germline CDR1 is DFQATT and CDR2 SNEGSKA (reference sequence). The CDR3 contains 14 residues. This CDR3 is CSARDGGLTDTQYF. The CDR3 region has the DNA TGCAGTGCTAGAGACGGGGGCCTCACAGATACGCAGTATTTT.

This clonotype occurred a few times. This chain links TRBV12-3 or TRBV12-4 with TRBJ2-1; no clear D gene. The length of the CDR3 is 15 residues. V was shortened by 7 bases and J by 2 bases, with 15 bases between the two germline ends. The CDR3 nucleotides are TGTGCCAGCACCCCTTCGCGCGGCCCCTACAATGAGCAGTTCTTC. It translates to CASTPSRGPYNEQFF.

This chain uses TRBV3-1 with TRBJ2-3, with 7 positions matching TRBD1. Germline trimming cut 4 bases from V and 7 bases from J; bases unmatched to any gene: 17. Germline CDR1 and CDR2: LGHDT and YNNKEL (reference sequence). This CDR3 is built from 17 residues. In DNA form, the CDR3 reads TGTGCCAGCAGCCGGTCCCCGACAGGGCCGAGTTCGAATACGCAGTATTTT. Translation gives CASSRSPTGPSSNTQYF.

V and J are TRBV3-1 and TRBJ1-2, with no clear D. Deletions cut 0 bases from V and 4 bases from J, with 12 bases between. The V gene's germline CDR1 is LGHDT and CDR2 YNNKEL (reference sequence). The CDR3 is 15 residues long. The CDR3 nucleotides read TGTGCCAGCAGCCAAGATCCGGGCGTGGGCTATGGCTACACCTTC. Protein product: CASSQDPGVGYGYTF.

Many counts were recorded for this clonotype. This rearrangement joins TRBV7-8 to TRBJ2-7; no definite D call. The ends were cut back, 1 base at V and 1 base at J, with 11 bases in the middle. The CDR3 runs 15 residues. Germline assignment: CDR1 SGHVS and CDR2 FQNEAQ. The CDR3 DNA reads as TGTGCCAGCAGCTTAGTAGGATTGGTTTCCTACGAGCAGTACGTC. It codes for CASSLVGLVSYEQYV.

The sample holds many counts of this clonotype. The chain uses TRBV18 and TRBJ1-2, with D perhaps matching TRBD1 (5 bases). The ends were cut back, 3 bases at V and 3 bases at J, with 17 bases in the middle. CDR3 length equals 16 residues. Germline V gives CDR1 KGHSH, CDR2 LQKENI. The CDR3 spells CASSPPQGSSDYGYTF. The CDR3 DNA reads TGTGCCAGCTCACCCCCTCAGGGTTCAAGCGACTATGGCTACACCTTC.

This clonotype was picked up a small number of times. The DNA of the CDR3 is TGTGCCAGCAGCCCCGGACAGGCTAATACCCTCCACTTT. Its protein is CASSPGQANTLHF. V and J are TRBV6-1 and TRBJ1-6; 7 nucleotides align to TRBD1. Germline V lookup: CDR1 MNHNS, CDR2 SASEGT. The CDR3 has 13 amino acids. The ends lost 6 bases at V and 14 bases at J; junction bases unmatched: 10.

This clonotype was detected a few times. The CDR3: CASSYPIGGPDTQYF. In nucleotides, the CDR3 is TGTGCCAGCAGTTACCCCATAGGGGGCCCAGATACGCAGTATTTT. The chain has TRBV6-5 and TRBJ2-3; TRBD1 matches 7 bases. Germline CDR1 is MNHEY and CDR2 is SVGAGI. The V and J ends lost 2 bases and 4 bases, in that order; junction bases with no gene match: 6. The CDR3 extends over 15 amino acids.

This clonotype has ten or more counts. The V and J genes are TRBV6-2 or TRBV6-3 and TRBJ2-7; TRBD1 might be the D (5 bases). Trimming shortened V by 4 bases and J by 7 bases, and 20 bases separated the two germline ends. The CDR3 is 15 amino acids. Germline loops: CDR1 MNHEY, CDR2 SVGEGT. DNA for the CDR3: TGTGCCAGCAGTTCCGCCGAGGCAGGGCTGGAAGAGCAGTACTTC. Translating gives CASSSAEAGLEEQYF.

This clonotype was detected ten times or more. This sequence joins TRBV4-3 and TRBJ1-2, with TRBD1 matching 10 bases. V trimming: 4 bases; J trimming: 6 bases; junction bases outside the gene matches: 11. The CDR3 extends over 16 amino acids. Germline CDR1 LGHNA, CDR2 YSLEER. The CDR3 sequence is CASSRGTGENSDGYTF. The CDR3 DNA reads as TGCGCCAGCAGCCGTGGGACAGGGGAGAATTCTGATGGCTACACCTTC.

In the case of this clonotype: This may be a read error, as it is one base from a much larger clone. This chain links TRBV6-6 with TRBJ1-2; 8 nucleotides line up with TRBD1. From germline, CDR1 is MNHNY and CDR2 SVGAGI (reference sequence). The CDR3 totals 14 residues. The junction had 3 bases not matched to a gene; V was cut back by 2 bases and J by 4 bases. CDR3 in amino acids: CASSYETGAYGYTF. As DNA, the CDR3 is TGTGCCAGCAGTTACGAGACAGGGGCCTATGGCTACACCTTC.

The chain recombines TRBV5-1 with TRBJ2-5; TRBD1 agrees at 9 bases. CDR3 length: 14 residues. V lost 5 bases to trimming and J lost 5 bases; unmatched junction nucleotides: 7. Germline V gene data show CDR1 as SGHRS and CDR2 as YFSETQ. The CDR3 DNA follows: TGCGCCAGCAGAACGGGACAGGGAAAGGAGACCCAGTACTTC. Encoded protein: CASRTGQGKETQYF.

In this sample, this clonotype turned up a few times. J is TRBJ2-5 and V is TRBV4-2; 7 nucleotides agree with TRBD2. J gave up 3 bases and V 0 bases, and 7 bases lay outside the gene matches. The CDR3 sequence is 16 residues long. Germline assignment: CDR1 LGHNA and CDR2 YNFKEQ. The CDR3 DNA is TGTGCCAGCAGCCAAGATCCCGTCAGCGGGGAAGAGACCCAGTACTTC. Translating it yields CASSQDPVSGEETQYF.

The chain employs TRBV19 and TRBJ2-1, with TRBD2 matching over 8 bases. This CDR3 comprises 12 residues. J was trimmed by 8 bases and V by 5 bases; bases with no gene match: 2. The germline CDR1 and CDR2 sequences are LNHDA and SQIVND (reference sequence). CDR3: CASSGTRDEQFF. Here the CDR3 DNA reads TGTGCCAGTAGTGGGACTAGGGATGAGCAGTTCTTC.

The chain is built from TRBV3-1 and TRBJ2-7; 7 bases are a match to TRBD2. Trimming cost V 4 bases and J 4 bases; bases outside gene matches: 7. Germline V CDR1 and CDR2: LGHDT, YNNKEL (reference sequence). This CDR3 has 14 amino acids. CDR3 loop: CASSPGEGLYEQYF. DNA for the CDR3: TGTGCCAGCAGCCCCGGGGAGGGGCTATACGAGCAGTACTTC.

V usage is TRBV7-9 and J usage is TRBJ1-3; 10 bases align to TRBD1. The CDR3 is made up of 16 amino acids. CDR1 SEHNR and CDR2 FQNEAQ come from the germline V gene (reference sequence). V was pared by 4 bases and J by 4 bases, with 7 bases of the junction left unmatched. The DNA for the CDR3 is TGTGCCAGCAGCTCGACAGGGGGCGCGTCGGGAAACACCATATATTTT. It specifies CASSSTGGASGNTIYF.

The CDR3, as DNA: TGTGCCAGCAGGGGCGCTAATGAAAAACTGTTTTTT. Its translation: CASRGANEKLFF. The chain is built from TRBV12-3 or TRBV12-4 and TRBJ1-4; D not certain. CDR3 length equals 12 residues. Trimming shortened V by 6 bases and J by 3 bases, and 5 bases separated the two germline ends.

J is TRBJ2-3 and V is TRBV6-6, with 7 bases matching TRBD1. Germline V CDR1 and CDR2: MNHNY, SVGAGI (reference sequence). Trimming removed 7 bases from V and 2 bases from J; junction bases left unmatched: 12. The length of the CDR3 is 16 residues. This CDR3 reads CASNIPLDRDTDTQYF. CDR3 DNA sequence: TGTGCCAGCAACATCCCCCTCGACAGGGACACAGATACGCAGTATTTT.

The genes are TRBV6-7 and TRBJ2-7, with D perhaps matching TRBD1 or TRBD2 (5 bases each). TRBV6-7 is designated an ORF whose function remains uncertain. The CDR3 sequence is 15 residues long. V was cut by 0 bases and J by 3 bases, with 12 bases left in between. The CDR3 loop is CASSYSGTEVYEQYV. The CDR3, as DNA: TGTGCCAGCAGTTACTCAGGGACCGAAGTCTACGAGCAGTACGTC.

The V gene is TRBV12-3 or TRBV12-4, the J gene TRBJ1-5; D is uncertain. CDR3 size: 13 residues. V was shortened by 8 bases and J by 0 bases, with 8 bases between the two germline ends. The CDR3 coding sequence is TGTGCCAGCGTACTTTATAGCAATCAGCCCCAGCATTTT. Translating it yields CASVLYSNQPQHF.

In this sample, this clonotype turned up a few times. This rearrangement joins TRBV12-3 or TRBV12-4 to TRBJ2-2; unclear D gene. V was pared by 5 bases and J by 5 bases, with 6 bases between. The CDR3 is 12 amino acids. In nucleotides, the CDR3 is TGTGCCAGCAGTGATATAACCGGGGAGCTGTTTTTT. Amino acid sequence: CASSDITGELFF.

This clonotype was seen repeatedly, ten times or more. The gene calls are TRBV20-1 and TRBJ1-1; possibly TRBD1 for D (5 bases). Germline CDR1 reads DFQATT; CDR2 reads SNEGSKA (reference sequence). V was shortened by 0 bases and J by 3 bases, with 23 bases between the two germline ends. CDR3 length equals 18 residues. The CDR3 region is CSARESLLLSLGDTEAFF. CDR3 in DNA: TGCAGTGCTAGAGAGAGCCTTTTACTATCCCTGGGGGACACTGAAGCTTTCTTT.

The CDR3 coding sequence is TGTGCCAGCAGTTTAGTAGGGGACCAGCATTTT. The encoded protein is CASSLVGDQHF. The chain couples TRBV12-3 or TRBV12-4 to TRBJ1-5; TRBD1 might be the D (5 bases). Trimming pared 1 base from V and 12 bases from J, leaving 7 bases between. This CDR3 has 11 amino acids.

V usage is TRBV15 and J usage is TRBJ2-1, with no clear D. V lost 0 bases and J lost 0, with 3 bases in between. Germline assignment: CDR1 LNHNV and CDR2 YYDKDF (reference sequence). This CDR3 contains 14 residues. CDR3 nucleotides: TGTGCCACCAGCAGAGAGGTCTCCTACAATGAGCAGTTCTTC. This gives the protein CATSREVSYNEQFF. The variable domain in full, completed from reference TRBV15 and TRBJ2-1, reads DAMVIQNPRYQVTQFGKPVTLSCSQTLNHNVMYWYQQKSSQAPKLLFHYYDKDFNNEADTPDNFQSRRPNTSFCFLDIRSPGLGDTAMYLCATSREVSYNEQFFGPGTRLTVL.